Shown below are 21 T cell receptor beta chains from a single sample sequenced in a study of shared clonotypes between healthy human individuals. Repertoires were generated with immunoSEQ multiplex PCR, while TCRdb's copy carries only in-frame clones and drops some. In the table there are millions of clones, 95% of which are singletons. The specimen sequenced was naive CD4+ T cells sorted from blood. As to subset: CD45RA+ positively selected. The source is a man aged 18 to 29 in good health.

This clone occurred once. CDR3 amino acids: CASSLALRLAAGELFF. The CDR3 region has the DNA TGTGCCAGCAGCTTAGCGCTCCGACTAGCGGCCGGGGAGCTGTTTTTT. The chain employs TRBV7-2 and TRBJ2-2; 9 bases agree with TRBD2. The J segment lost 6 bases and the V segment lost 0 bases, leaving 5 bases of the junction unmatched. This CDR3 has 16 residues. In germline, CDR1 is SGHTA, CDR2 FQGNSA.

To note about this clone: Other nucleotide sequences in the sample specify the same CDR3. This sequence joins TRBV29-1 and TRBJ2-7; D ambiguous. CDR1 and CDR2 from the germline V gene are SQVTM and ANQGSEA. Trimming removed 1 base at V and 0 bases at J, with 7 bases between. The CDR3 extends over 13 amino acids. CDR3 residues: CSVEADNSYEQYF. CDR3 DNA sequence: TGCAGCGTTGAAGCCGACAACTCCTACGAGCAGTACTTC.

The chain recombines TRBV7-2 with TRBJ2-2; 10 bases are shared with TRBD1. This CDR3 region has 15 residues. The V segment lost 6 bases and the J segment 5 bases; nucleotides outside the gene matches: 6. In germline, CDR1 is SGHTA, CDR2 FQGNSA. This CDR3 reads CASRLGTGETGELFF. The CDR3 DNA reads as TGTGCCAGCAGACTTGGGACAGGGGAGACCGGGGAGCTGTTTTTT.

V and J are TRBV5-1 and TRBJ1-1; a possible D gene is TRBD1 (6 bases). The CDR3 length is 14 residues. The germline V gene has CDR1 SGHRS and CDR2 YFSETQ. With 6 bases removed from V and 3 bases from J, the gap between germline ends came to 15 bases. For the CDR3, the DNA is TGCGCCAGCATGGTATCGGGGGCGGACACTGAAGCTTTCTTT. Its protein product is CASMVSGADTEAFF.

V and J are TRBV9 and TRBJ1-5; D unclear. Trimming took 1 base from V and 4 from J, leaving 6 bases between them. The germline gives CDR1 SGDLS, CDR2 YYNGEE. The CDR3 covers 13 residues. In DNA form, the CDR3 reads TGTGCCAGCAGCGTAACGGTAAATCAGCCCCAGCATTTT. Translating it yields CASSVTVNQPQHF. Looking up the rest from reference TRBV9 and TRBJ1-5 gives the full variable domain: DSGVTQTPKHLITATGQRVTLRCSPRSGDLSVYWYQQSLDQGLQFLIQYYNGEERAKGNILERFSAQQFPDLHSELNLSSLELGDSALYFCASSVTVNQPQHFGDGTRLSIL.

Notes on this clone: The same CDR3 arises from other DNA sequences in this sample as well. The chain couples TRBV7-2 to TRBJ2-1; D is unresolved. V lost 2 bases and J lost 8, with 10 bases in between. Germline V gives CDR1 SGHTA, CDR2 FQGNSA. CDR3 length equals 13 residues. DNA for the CDR3: TGTGCCAGCAGCTTACGTAGAGGCGATGAGCAGTTCTTC. Residues: CASSLRRGDEQFF.

The rearrangement joins TRBV7-9 to TRBJ1-1; TRBD1 agrees at 7 bases. V dropped 4 bases and J dropped 9; count of bases not matched to a gene: 5. CDR1 and CDR2 from the germline V gene are SEHNR and FQNEAQ (reference sequence). The CDR3 is made up of 12 amino acids. The CDR3 sequence is CASSSDRVKAFF. The CDR3 DNA reads as TGTGCCAGCAGCTCCGACAGGGTTAAAGCTTTCTTT. Together with reference TRBV7-9 and TRBJ1-1, the CDR3 gives the full variable domain: DTGVSQNPRHKITKRGQNVTFRCDPISEHNRLYWYRQTLGQGPEFLTYFQNEAQLEKSRLLSDRFSAERPKGSFSTLEIQRTEQGDSAMYLCASSSDRVKAFFGQGTRLTVV.

The chain carries TRBV19 and TRBJ2-7; 11 nucleotides agree with TRBD1. J was trimmed by 5 bases and V by 5 bases; bases with no gene match: 2. The CDR3 sequence is 13 residues long. Germline V gene data show CDR1 as LNHDA and CDR2 as SQIVND (reference sequence). The CDR3 bases are TGTGCCAGTAGTTTGGGACAGGGGGACGAGCAGTACTTC. Amino acids: CASSLGQGDEQYF.

The chain employs TRBV5-6 and TRBJ1-2; 9 nucleotides align to TRBD1. The CDR3 has 14 amino acids. Looked up from germline, CDR1 is SGHDT and CDR2 is YYEEEE. V was pared by 4 bases and J by 5 bases, with 6 bases of the junction left unmatched. DNA for the CDR3: TGTGCCAGCAGCACCGACAGGGGGGTGTATGGCTACACCTTC. It encodes CASSTDRGVYGYTF.

This clone was seen a handful of times. The chain recombines TRBV30 with TRBJ1-1; 7 bases line up with TRBD1. Germline trimming cut 2 bases from V and 10 bases from J; bases unmatched to any gene: 4. Germline CDR1 GTSNPN, CDR2 SVGIG (reference sequence). The length of the CDR3 is 11 residues. CDR3 in amino acids: CAWSLTGRAFF. The CDR3 DNA follows: TGTGCCTGGAGTTTGACAGGGCGAGCTTTCTTT.

The chain joins TRBV28 to TRBJ2-5; TRBD1 matches at 8 bases. Matching the DNA end better, TRBJ2-7 makes the J call doubtful. The CDR3 consists of 15 residues. Germline CDR1 reads MDHEN; CDR2 reads SYDVKM. The CDR3 reads CASRGIQGARYEQYF. In nucleotides, the CDR3 is TGTGCCAGCAGGGGGATCCAGGGGGCGAGATACGAGCAGTACTTC.

V usage is TRBV28 and J usage is TRBJ2-2, with D perhaps matching TRBD1 (6 bases). Germline lookup yields CDR1 MDHEN and CDR2 SYDVKM. This CDR3 is built from 13 residues. V was cut by 6 bases and J by 6 bases, with 11 bases left in between. CDR3 nucleotides: TGTGCCAGCAGGTCAACAGGGTCCGGGGAGCTGTTTTTT. This codes for CASRSTGSGELFF.

The rearrangement uses TRBV4-3 and TRBJ2-4; possibly TRBD1 or TRBD2 for D (5 bases each). The CDR3 length is 20 residues. The germline gives CDR1 LGHNA, CDR2 YSLEER. The V gene lost 0 bases and the J gene lost 2 bases, with 23 bases spanning the gap. This CDR3 reads CASSQEVGVVSFGTKNIQYF. The CDR3 DNA sequence: TGCGCCAGCAGCCAAGAGGTGGGGGTTGTATCGTTTGGGACCAAAAACATTCAGTACTTC.

The genes are TRBV5-8 and TRBJ1-2; the D is unclear. The germline CDR1 and CDR2 sequences are SGHTS and YDEGEE. Trimming pared 0 bases from V and 7 bases from J, leaving 16 bases between. The length of the CDR3 is 15 residues. The CDR3 region is CASSLGATPRSGYTF. The CDR3 DNA reads as TGTGCCAGCAGCTTGGGCGCCACCCCTAGATCTGGCTACACCTTC.

The rearrangement uses TRBV28 and TRBJ2-3; 9 bases are shared with TRBD1. The ends lost 7 bases at V and 7 bases at J; junction bases unmatched: 9. The CDR3 covers 14 residues. Germline V gene lookup returns CDR1 MDHEN and CDR2 SYDVKM. The CDR3 loop is CASISGQGGHTQYF. The CDR3 nucleotides read TGTGCCAGCATTTCGGGACAGGGAGGGCATACGCAGTATTTT.

CDR3 nucleotides: TGTGCCATCAGTGAGTCTACGGTGGGGAAGACCCAGTACTTC. Its translation is CAISESTVGKTQYF. The J gene is TRBJ2-5, the V gene TRBV10-3; no definite D call. Per germline, CDR1 ENHRY and CDR2 SYGVKD. V lost 0 bases and J lost 6, with 11 bases in between. The CDR3 runs to 14 residues.

The genes are TRBV7-2 and TRBJ1-5, with D perhaps matching TRBD1 (6 bases). Germline-derived CDR1 and CDR2 are SGHTA and FQGNSA. Trimming removed 3 bases at V and 4 bases at J, with 13 bases between. The CDR3 sequence is 15 residues long. CDR3 DNA sequence: TGTGCCAGCAGCTTGACAGGCGATAGAAATCAGCCCCAGCATTTT. Its protein is CASSLTGDRNQPQHF.

Comments on this clone: This specimen includes other DNA sequences encoding the same CDR3. The chain links TRBV19 to TRBJ1-3, with TRBD1 matching over 7 bases. The V gene's germline CDR1 is LNHDA and CDR2 SQIVND (reference sequence). The V and J ends lost 3 bases and 2 bases, in that order; junction bases with no gene match: 4. The CDR3 runs 15 residues. CDR3 coding DNA: TGTGCCAGTAGTATCCCTGGGACAGCTGGAAACACCATATATTTT. The encoded protein is CASSIPGTAGNTIYF.

Details on this clone: Other DNA sequences in this specimen translate into the identical CDR3. V gene TRBV7-2 combines with J gene TRBJ2-7; TRBD1 agrees at 7 bases. The CDR3 totals 14 residues. Unmatched junction bases numbered 4, after V lost 3 bases and J lost 2 bases. Germline V CDR1 and CDR2: SGHTA, FQGNSA. CDR3 region: CASSLGQGAYEQYF. The DNA for the CDR3 is TGTGCCAGCAGCTTGGGGCAGGGGGCCTACGAGCAGTACTTC.

This clone has more than one count but fewer than ten. The chain carries TRBV7-2 and TRBJ2-1; possible D gene TRBD2, 5 bases. V dropped 2 bases and J dropped 8 bases, with 10 bases sitting between them. In germline, CDR1 is SGHTA, CDR2 FQGNSA. This CDR3 contains 13 residues. CDR3 nucleotides: TGTGCCAGCAGCTTAACTGGAGGCTATGAGCAGTTCTTC. This codes for CASSLTGGYEQFF.

The gene calls are TRBV7-9 and TRBJ2-1; D is uncertain. The CDR3 runs 15 residues. Per the germline V gene, CDR1 is SEHNR and CDR2 is FQNEAQ (reference sequence). V dropped 1 base and J dropped 7 bases, with 14 bases sitting between them. CDR3 sequence: CASSLGRVLGNEQFF. CDR3 coding DNA: TGTGCCAGCAGCTTAGGTAGAGTCTTAGGGAATGAGCAGTTCTTC.